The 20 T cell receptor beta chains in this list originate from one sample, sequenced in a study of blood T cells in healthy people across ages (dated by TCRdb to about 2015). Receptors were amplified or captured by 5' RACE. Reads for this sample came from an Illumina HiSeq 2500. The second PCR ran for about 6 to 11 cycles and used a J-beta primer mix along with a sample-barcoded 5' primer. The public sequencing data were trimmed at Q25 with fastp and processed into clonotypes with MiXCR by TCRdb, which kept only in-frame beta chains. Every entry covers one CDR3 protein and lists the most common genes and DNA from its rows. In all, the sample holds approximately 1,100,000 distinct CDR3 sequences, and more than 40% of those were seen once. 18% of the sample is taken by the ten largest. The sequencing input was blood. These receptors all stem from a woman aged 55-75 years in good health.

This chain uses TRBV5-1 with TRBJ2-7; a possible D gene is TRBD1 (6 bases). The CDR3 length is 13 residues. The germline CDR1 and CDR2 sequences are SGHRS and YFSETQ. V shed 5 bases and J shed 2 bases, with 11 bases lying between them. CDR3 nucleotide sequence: TGCGCCAGCAGGATAGGGGGTACCTACGAGCAGTACTTC. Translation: CASRIGGTYEQYF.

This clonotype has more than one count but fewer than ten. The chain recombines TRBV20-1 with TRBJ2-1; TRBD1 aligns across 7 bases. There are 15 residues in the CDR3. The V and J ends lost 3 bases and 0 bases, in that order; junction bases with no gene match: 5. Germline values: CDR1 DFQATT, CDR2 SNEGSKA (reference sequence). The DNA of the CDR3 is TGCAGTGCTAGTGTCGGGGACAGCTCCTACAATGAGCAGTTCTTC. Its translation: CSASVGDSSYNEQFF.

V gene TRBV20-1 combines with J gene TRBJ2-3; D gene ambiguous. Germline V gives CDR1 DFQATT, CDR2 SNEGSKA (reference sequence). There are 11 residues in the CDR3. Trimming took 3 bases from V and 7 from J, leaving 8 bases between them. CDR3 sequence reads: CSASLGHTQYF. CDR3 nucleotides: TGCAGTGCTAGTTTGGGCCATACGCAGTATTTT.

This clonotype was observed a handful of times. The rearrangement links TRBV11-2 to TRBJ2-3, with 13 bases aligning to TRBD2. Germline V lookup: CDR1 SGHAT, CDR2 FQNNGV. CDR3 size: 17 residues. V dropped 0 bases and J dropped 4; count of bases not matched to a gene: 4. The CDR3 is CASSLEGTSGISDTQYF. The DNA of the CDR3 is TGTGCCAGCAGCTTAGAAGGGACTAGCGGGATCTCAGATACGCAGTATTTT. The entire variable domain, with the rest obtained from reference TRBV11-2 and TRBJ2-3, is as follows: EAGVAQSPRYKIIEKRQSVAFWCNPISGHATLYWYQQILGQGPKLLIQFQNNGVVDDSQLPKDRFSAERLKGVDSTLKIQPAKLEDSAVYLCASSLEGTSGISDTQYFGPGTRLTVL.

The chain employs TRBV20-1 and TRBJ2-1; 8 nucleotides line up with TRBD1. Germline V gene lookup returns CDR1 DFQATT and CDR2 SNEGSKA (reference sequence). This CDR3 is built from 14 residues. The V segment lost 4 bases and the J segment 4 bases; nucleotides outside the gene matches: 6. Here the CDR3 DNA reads TGCAGTGCTACAGGACAGGGCAGGTACAATGAGCAGTTCTTC. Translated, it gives CSATGQGRYNEQFF.

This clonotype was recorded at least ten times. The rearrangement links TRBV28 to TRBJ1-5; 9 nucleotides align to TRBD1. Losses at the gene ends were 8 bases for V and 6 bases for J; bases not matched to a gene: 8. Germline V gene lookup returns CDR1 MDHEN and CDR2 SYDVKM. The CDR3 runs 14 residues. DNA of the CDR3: TGTGCCAGCTTCAAAGGACAGGGGAGTCAGCCCCAGCATTTT. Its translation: CASFKGQGSQPQHF.

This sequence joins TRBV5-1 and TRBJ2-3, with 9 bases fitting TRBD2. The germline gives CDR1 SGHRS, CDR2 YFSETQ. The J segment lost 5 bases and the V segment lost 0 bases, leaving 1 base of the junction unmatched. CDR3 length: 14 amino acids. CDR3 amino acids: CASSLEREVDTQYF. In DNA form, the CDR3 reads TGCGCCAGCAGCTTGGAGCGGGAGGTAGATACGCAGTATTTT.

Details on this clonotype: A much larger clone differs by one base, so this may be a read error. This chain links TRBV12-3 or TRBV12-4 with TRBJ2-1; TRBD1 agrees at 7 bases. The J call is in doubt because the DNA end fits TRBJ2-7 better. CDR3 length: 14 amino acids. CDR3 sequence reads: CASKLQGPYNEQYF. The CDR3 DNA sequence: TGTGCCAGCAAACTACAGGGGCCCTACAATGAGCAGTACTTC.

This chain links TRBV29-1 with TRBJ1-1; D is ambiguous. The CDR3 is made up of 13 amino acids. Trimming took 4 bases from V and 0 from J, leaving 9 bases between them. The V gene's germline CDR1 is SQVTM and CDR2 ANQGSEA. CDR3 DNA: TGCAGCGTTGCTGTCAGTGTGAACACTGAAGCTTTCTTT. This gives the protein CSVAVSVNTEAFF.

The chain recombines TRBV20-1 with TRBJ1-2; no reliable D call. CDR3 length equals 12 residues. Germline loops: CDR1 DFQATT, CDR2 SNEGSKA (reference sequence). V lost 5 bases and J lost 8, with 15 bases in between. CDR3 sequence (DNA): TGCAGTGCTGGCGACGTCAGGAGAGGCTACACCTTC. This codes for CSAGDVRRGYTF.

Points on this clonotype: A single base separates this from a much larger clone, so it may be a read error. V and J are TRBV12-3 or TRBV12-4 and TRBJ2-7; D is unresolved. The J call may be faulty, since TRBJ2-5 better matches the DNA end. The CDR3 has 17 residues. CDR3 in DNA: TGTGCCAGCAGCTCCCCCCGACGAGCCCCCTTCCAAGAGACCCAGTACTTC. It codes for CASSSPRRAPFQETQYF.

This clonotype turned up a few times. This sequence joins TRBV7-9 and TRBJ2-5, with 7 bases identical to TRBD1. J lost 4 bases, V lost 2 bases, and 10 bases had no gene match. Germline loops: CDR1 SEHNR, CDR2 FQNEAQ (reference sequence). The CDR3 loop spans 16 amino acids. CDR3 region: CASSLPVDRVRETQYF. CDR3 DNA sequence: TGTGCCAGCAGCTTACCCGTTGACAGGGTTAGAGAGACCCAGTACTTC.

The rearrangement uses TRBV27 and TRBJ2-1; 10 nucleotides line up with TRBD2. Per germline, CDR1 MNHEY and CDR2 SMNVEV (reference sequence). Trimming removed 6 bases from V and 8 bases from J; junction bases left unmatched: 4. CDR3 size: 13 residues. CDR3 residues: CASRPLAGDEQFF. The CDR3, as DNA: TGTGCCAGCAGACCCCTAGCGGGGGATGAGCAGTTCTTC.

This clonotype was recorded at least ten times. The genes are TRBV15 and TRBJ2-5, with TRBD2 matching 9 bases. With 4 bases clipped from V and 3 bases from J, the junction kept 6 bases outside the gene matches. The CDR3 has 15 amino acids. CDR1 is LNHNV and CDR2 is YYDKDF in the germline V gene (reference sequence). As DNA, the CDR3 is TGTGCCACCAGCATGCCGGGACTAGCAGAAGAGACCCAGTACTTC. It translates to CATSMPGLAEETQYF.

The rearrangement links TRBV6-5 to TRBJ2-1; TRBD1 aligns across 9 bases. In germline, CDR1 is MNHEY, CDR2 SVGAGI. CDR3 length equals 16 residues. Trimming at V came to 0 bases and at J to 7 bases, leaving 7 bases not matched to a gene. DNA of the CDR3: TGTGCCAGCAGTTACTCCCTGGGGACAGGGAGGAATGAGCAGTTCTTC. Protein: CASSYSLGTGRNEQFF.

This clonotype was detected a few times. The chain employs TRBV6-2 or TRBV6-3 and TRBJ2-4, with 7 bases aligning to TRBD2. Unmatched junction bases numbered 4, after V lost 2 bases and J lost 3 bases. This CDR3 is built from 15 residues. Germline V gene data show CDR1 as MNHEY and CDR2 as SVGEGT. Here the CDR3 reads CASSYRRDYKNIQYF. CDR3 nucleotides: TGTGCCAGCAGTTACCGCCGGGACTACAAAAACATTCAGTACTTC.

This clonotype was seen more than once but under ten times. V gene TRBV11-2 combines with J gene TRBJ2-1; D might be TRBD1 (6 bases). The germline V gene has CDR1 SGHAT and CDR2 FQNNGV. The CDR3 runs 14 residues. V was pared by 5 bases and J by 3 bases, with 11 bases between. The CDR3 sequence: CASSLRDNYNEQFF. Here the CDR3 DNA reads TGTGCCAGCAGCCTCCGGGACAACTACAATGAGCAGTTCTTC.

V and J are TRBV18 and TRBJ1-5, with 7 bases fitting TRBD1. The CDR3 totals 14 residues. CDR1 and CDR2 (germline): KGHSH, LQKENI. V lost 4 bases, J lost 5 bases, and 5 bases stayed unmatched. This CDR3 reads CASSHGQEDQPQHF. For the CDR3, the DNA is TGTGCCAGCTCACATGGACAGGAGGATCAGCCCCAGCATTTT.

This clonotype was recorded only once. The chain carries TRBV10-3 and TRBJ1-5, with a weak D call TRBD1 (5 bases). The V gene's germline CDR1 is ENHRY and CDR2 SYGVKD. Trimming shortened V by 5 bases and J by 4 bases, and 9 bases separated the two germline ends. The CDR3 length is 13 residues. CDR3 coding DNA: TGTGCCATCAGTCCTGGGGGGAATCAGCCCCAGCATTTT. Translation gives CAISPGGNQPQHF.

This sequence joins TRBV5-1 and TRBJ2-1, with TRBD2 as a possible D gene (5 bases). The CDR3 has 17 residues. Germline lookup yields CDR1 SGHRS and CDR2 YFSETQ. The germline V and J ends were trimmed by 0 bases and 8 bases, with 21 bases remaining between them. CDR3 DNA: TGCGCCAGCAGCTTGGGTCGGGCGGGCAGACGAGGCTATGAGCAGTTCTTC. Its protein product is CASSLGRAGRRGYEQFF.